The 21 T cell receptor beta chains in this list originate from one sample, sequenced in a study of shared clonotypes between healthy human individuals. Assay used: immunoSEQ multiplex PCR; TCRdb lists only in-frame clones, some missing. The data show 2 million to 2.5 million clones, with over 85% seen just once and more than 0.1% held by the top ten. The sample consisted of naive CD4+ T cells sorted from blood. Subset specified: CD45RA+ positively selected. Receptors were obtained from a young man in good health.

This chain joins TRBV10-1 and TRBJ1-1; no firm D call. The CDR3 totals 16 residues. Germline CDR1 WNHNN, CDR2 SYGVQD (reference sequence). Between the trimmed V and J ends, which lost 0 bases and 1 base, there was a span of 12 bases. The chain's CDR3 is CASSESTYLKNTEAFF. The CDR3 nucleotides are TGCGCCAGCAGTGAGTCTACTTATCTGAAGAACACTGAAGCTTTCTTT.

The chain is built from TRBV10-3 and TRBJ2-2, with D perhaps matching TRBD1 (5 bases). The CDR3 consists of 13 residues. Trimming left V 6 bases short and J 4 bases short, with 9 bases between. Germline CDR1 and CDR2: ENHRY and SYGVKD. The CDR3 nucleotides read TGTGCCATCAGGGGGCTGGTCACCGGGGAGCTGTTTTTT. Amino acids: CAIRGLVTGELFF.

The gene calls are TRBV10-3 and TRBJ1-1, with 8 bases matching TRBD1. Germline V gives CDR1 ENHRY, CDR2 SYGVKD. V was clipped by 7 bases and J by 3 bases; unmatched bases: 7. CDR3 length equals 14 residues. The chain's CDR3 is CAITKDRVDTEAFF. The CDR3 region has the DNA TGTGCCATCACCAAGGACAGGGTGGACACTGAAGCTTTCTTT.

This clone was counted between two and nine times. The CDR3 coding sequence is TGCGCCAGCAGCTCGGGTTTCTCAGATACGCAGTATTTT. Encoded protein: CASSSGFSDTQYF. V is TRBV5-1 and J is TRBJ2-3; D is unclear. Between the trimmed V and J ends, which lost 3 bases and 4 bases, there was a span of 9 bases. In germline, CDR1 is SGHRS, CDR2 YFSETQ. The CDR3 covers 13 residues.

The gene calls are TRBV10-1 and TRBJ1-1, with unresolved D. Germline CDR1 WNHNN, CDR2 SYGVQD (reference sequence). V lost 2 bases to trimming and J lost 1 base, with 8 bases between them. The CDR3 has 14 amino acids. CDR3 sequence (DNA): TGCGCCAGCAGTGAGCTCCCAAGGAACACTGAAGCTTTCTTT. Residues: CASSELPRNTEAFF.

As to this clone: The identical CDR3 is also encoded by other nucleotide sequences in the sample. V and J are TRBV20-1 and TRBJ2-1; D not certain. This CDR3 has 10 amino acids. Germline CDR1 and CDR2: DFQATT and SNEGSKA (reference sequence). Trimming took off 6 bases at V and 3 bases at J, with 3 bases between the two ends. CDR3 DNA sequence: TGCAGTGCCAGCTACAATGAGCAGTTCTTC. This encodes CSASYNEQFF.

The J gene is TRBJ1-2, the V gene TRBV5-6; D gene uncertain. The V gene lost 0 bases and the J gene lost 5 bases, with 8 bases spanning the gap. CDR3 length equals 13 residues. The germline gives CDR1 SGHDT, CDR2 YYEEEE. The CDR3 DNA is TGTGCCAGCAGCTTGGGACACCCTTATGGCTACACCTTC. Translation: CASSLGHPYGYTF.

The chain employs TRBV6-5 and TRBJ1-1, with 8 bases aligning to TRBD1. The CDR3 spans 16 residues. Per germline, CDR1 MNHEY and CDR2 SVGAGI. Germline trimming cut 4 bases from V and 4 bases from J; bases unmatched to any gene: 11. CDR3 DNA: TGTGCCAGCAGTTTCCTCCGGACAGGGCTGGCCACTGAAGCTTTCTTT. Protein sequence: CASSFLRTGLATEAFF.

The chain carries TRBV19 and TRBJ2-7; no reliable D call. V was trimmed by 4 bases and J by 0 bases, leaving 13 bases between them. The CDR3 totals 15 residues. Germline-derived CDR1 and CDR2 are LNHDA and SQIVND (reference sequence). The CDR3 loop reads CASSTLTGNSYEQYF. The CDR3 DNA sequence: TGTGCCAGTAGTACCCTGACTGGGAACTCCTACGAGCAGTACTTC.

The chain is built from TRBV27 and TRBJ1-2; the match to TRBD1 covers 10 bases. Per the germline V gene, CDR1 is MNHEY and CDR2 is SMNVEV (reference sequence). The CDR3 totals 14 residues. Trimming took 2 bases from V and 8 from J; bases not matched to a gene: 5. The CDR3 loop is CASSLRDRGWGYTF. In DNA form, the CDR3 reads TGTGCCAGCAGTTTACGGGACAGGGGATGGGGCTACACCTTC.

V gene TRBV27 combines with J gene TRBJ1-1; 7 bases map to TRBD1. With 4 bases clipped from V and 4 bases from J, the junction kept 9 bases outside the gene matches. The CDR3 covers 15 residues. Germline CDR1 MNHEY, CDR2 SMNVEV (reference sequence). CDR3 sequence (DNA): TGTGCCAGCAGTTCCATACAGGGGAGGTCCACTGAAGCTTTCTTT. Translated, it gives CASSSIQGRSTEAFF.

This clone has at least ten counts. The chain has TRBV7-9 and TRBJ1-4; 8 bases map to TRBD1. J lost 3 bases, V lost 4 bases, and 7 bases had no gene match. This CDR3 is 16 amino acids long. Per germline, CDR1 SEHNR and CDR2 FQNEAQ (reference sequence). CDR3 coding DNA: TGTGCCAGCAGCTACTCGGGACAGGTAGCTAATGAAAAACTGTTTTTT. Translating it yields CASSYSGQVANEKLFF.

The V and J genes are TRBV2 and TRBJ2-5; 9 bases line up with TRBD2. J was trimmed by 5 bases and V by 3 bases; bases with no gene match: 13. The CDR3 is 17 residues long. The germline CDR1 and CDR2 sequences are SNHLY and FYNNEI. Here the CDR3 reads CASSDFRLAGIKETQYF. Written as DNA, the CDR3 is TGTGCCAGCAGTGATTTTCGTCTAGCGGGAATAAAGGAGACCCAGTACTTC.

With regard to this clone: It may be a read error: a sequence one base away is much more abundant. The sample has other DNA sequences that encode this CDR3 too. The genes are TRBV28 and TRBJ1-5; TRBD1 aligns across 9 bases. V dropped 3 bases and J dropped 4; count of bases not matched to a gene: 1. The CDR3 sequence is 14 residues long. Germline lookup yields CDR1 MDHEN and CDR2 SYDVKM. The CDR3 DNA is TGTGCCAGCAGTTTGGGACAGGGAAATCAGCCCCAGCATTTT. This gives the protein CASSLGQGNQPQHF.

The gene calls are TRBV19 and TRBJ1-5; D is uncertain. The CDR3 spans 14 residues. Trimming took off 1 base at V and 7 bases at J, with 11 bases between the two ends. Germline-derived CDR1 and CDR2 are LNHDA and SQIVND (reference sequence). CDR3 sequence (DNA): TGTGCCAGTAGTATAGGGACGGCTCAACAGCCCCAGCATTTT. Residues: CASSIGTAQQPQHF.

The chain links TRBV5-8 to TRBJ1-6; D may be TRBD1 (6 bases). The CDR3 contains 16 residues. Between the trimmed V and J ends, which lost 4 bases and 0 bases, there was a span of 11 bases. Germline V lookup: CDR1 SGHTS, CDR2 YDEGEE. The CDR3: CASSPLGASYNSPLHF. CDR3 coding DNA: TGTGCCAGCAGCCCGCTGGGGGCCTCCTATAATTCACCCCTCCACTTT.

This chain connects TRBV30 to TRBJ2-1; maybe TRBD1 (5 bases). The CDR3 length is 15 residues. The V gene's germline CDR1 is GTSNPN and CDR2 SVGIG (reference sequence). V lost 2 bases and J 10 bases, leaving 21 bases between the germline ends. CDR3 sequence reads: CAWSKGLRGIEEQFF. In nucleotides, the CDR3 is TGTGCCTGGAGTAAGGGCCTTAGGGGAATCGAAGAGCAGTTCTTC.

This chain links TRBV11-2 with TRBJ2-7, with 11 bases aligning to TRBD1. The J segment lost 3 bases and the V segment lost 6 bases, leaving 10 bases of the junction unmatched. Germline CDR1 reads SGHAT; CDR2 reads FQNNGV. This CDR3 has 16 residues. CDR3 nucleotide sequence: TGTGCCAGCAGATCAAAAGCCGGGACAGGGGGCTACGAGCAGTACTTC. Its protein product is CASRSKAGTGGYEQYF.

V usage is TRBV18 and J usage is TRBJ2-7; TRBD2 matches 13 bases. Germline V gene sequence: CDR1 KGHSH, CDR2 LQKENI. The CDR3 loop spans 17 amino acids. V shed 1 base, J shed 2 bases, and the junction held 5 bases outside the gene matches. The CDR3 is CASSPQTGLAGPYEQYF. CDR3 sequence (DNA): TGTGCCAGCTCACCACAGACGGGACTAGCGGGACCCTACGAGCAGTACTTC.

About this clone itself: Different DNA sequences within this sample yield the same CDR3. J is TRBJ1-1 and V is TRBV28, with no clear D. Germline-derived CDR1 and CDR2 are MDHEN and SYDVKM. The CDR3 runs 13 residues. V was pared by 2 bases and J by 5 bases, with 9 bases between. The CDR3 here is CASSLKGYTEAFF. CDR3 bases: TGTGCCAGCAGTTTAAAAGGATATACTGAAGCTTTCTTT.

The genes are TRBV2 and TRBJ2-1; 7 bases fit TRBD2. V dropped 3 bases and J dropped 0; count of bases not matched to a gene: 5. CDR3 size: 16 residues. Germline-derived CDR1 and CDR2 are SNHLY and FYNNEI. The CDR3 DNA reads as TGTGCCAGCAGTGATCGGGGGAGGGGCTCCTACAATGAGCAGTTCTTC. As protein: CASSDRGRGSYNEQFF. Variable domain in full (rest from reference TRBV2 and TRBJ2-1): EPEVTQTPSHQVTQMGQEVILRCVPISNHLYFYWYRQILGQKVEFLVSFYNNEISEKSEIFDDQFSVERPDGSNFTLKIRSTKLEDSAMYFCASSDRGRGSYNEQFFGPGTRLTVL.